Included here is one T cell receptor (beta chain) sequence, with context. What it binds is not known. The data were taken from a study of shared clonotypes between healthy human individuals. General study findings and limits: Genetic and exposure-history diversity was limited by the few donors.

Profiled with immunoSEQ multiplex PCR; TCRdb holds only in-frame clones, not every one. The data hold roughly 2.2 million clones, with about 90% observed a single time. Unmatched junction bases numbered 10, after V lost 4 bases and J lost 2 bases. The CDR3 has 16 amino acids. Germline V gives CDR1 SGHDT, CDR2 YYEEEE. The receptor's source is a man between 18 and 35 years old in good health. Some clones in this sample may be carry-over from other donors' samples. The chain recombines TRBV5-6 with TRBJ1-1; 8 nucleotides agree with TRBD1. Sample: naive CD4+ T cells from PBMCs. Subset given: CD45RA+ positively selected. In DNA, the CDR3 is TGTGCCAGCAGCACGCCGGGACAGGTACAAAACACTGAAGCTTTCTTT. The encoded protein is CASSTPGQVQNTEAFF.